This T cell receptor (beta chain) emerged from a study of glioma-infiltrating T cells after dendritic cell vaccination. Study observations and caveats: Higher TCR clonality did not directly relate to longer survival. Complete blood and tumor specimen sets were limited to few patients.

Note on this clone: Its specificity is unknown.

Germline CDR1 is LGHNA and CDR2 is YSLEER. The CDR3 contains 15 residues. V was shortened by 1 base and J by 5 bases, with 14 bases between the two germline ends. The immunoSEQ assay amplified TCRB CDR3 from up to about 2 ug DNA. Primers: 60 V beta forward and 13 J beta reverse. This table comes from immunoSEQ multiplex PCR, and its TCRdb copy is limited to in-frame clones, with some not included. The table shows 85,000 to 95,000 clones, with 86% occurring only once. The sequence derives from a human donor with glioblastoma. The V and J genes are TRBV4-3 and TRBJ1-2; tentative D call: TRBD1 (5 bases). This specimen consisted of blood, obtained before dendritic cell vaccination. The CDR3 loop reads CASSQGAQGRYGYTF. In nucleotides, the CDR3 is TGCGCCAGCAGCCAAGGGGCGCAGGGAAGGTATGGCTACACCTTC.